What follows are 3 T cell receptor beta chains derived from one specimen sequenced in a study of T cell responses to AZD1222 COVID-19 vaccine (TCRdb year 2021). The time point label corresponds to: baseline before first vaccination. Libraries were constructed by the immunoSEQ multiplex PCR assay. Held by TCRdb, this immuneACCESS table contains in-frame sequences only and omits some clones. Under half of the omission traces to an unresolved V gene where checked; the cause of the rest is unknown. Present in this sample are some 86,000 clones, roughly 94% of which were seen just once. The ten biggest clones cover more than 4.5% of the sample. The specimen comprised peripheral blood, sampled on day 0 of AZD1222 vaccination. These receptors came from an adult in good health.

The chain has TRBV30 and TRBJ1-2, with 9 bases matching TRBD1. The CDR3 length is 12 residues. In germline, CDR1 is GTSNPN, CDR2 SVGIG (reference sequence). V gave up 5 bases and J gave up 2 bases; unmatched junction bases: 0. CDR3 coding DNA: TGTGCCTGGGGGACAGGGAACTATGGCTACACCTTC. Its protein is CAWGTGNYGYTF.

The gene calls are TRBV28 and TRBJ1-2; D is unresolved. The CDR3 has 13 residues. V was cut by 7 bases and J by 4 bases, with 13 bases left in between. CDR1 and CDR2 (germline): MDHEN, SYDVKM. CDR3 coding DNA: TGTGCCAGCACATCGGCCGGAGGCTATGGCTACACCTTC. Residues: CASTSAGGYGYTF.

The chain is built from TRBV27 and TRBJ1-2; D call uncertain. Trimming left V 11 bases short and J 4 bases short, with 14 bases between. The CDR3 covers 12 residues. Germline V gene lookup returns CDR1 MNHEY and CDR2 SMNVEV (reference sequence). CDR3 residues: CARARLIYGYTF. The CDR3 nucleotides are TGTGCCCGCGCGCGCCTCATCTATGGCTACACCTTC.